This TCR beta chain was sequenced during a study of CD8 T cells in ankylosing spondylitis. Notes on the study in general: A motif in TCR beta, a set of roughly eight highly homologous variants, appeared characteristic of ankylosing spondylitis blood. Disease-linked clones were CD8+ and relatively rare in peripheral blood. Clones tied to disease were said to be significantly enriched in matched ankylosing spondylitis synovial fluid.

As regards this clonotype: What it binds is unknown.

One entry per CDR3 protein results from TCRdb running MiXCR on the 5' RACE reads. The sample contains about 700,000 distinct CDR3 sequences, around a fifth of which appear only once. CDR1 and CDR2 (germline): KGHDR, SFDVKD. Trimming removed 11 bases from V and 1 base from J, with 11 bases in between. This CDR3 has 13 amino acids. The receptor was isolated from a male donor with ankylosing spondylitis. V and J are TRBV24-1 and TRBJ1-5; no clear D. The sample consisted of blood, either unsorted or a sorted T cell fraction (not recorded which). CDR3 protein: CAIPPESNQPQHF. CDR3 DNA sequence: TGTGCCATACCCCCAGAGAGCAATCAGCCCCAGCATTTT.